The following is a TCR beta chain sequence with its context. The data derive from a study of cytomegalovirus exposure and HLA in healthy donors. V shed 5 bases and J 0 bases; nucleotides not matched to a gene: 2. CDR1 LNHNV and CDR2 YYDKDF come from the germline V gene (reference sequence). CDR3 length equals 14 residues. PCR amplification relied on 60 Vbeta primers (plus 13 Jbeta primers). Measured with immunoSEQ multiplex PCR; TCRdb has only the in-frame clones, and not every one. The table has under 200,000 clones, over 70% seen once. The sequenced sample consisted of PBMCs. The gene calls are TRBV15 and TRBJ2-3; TRBD1 matches at 7 bases. This clonotype was sampled from a woman aged 25-40 years in good health and CMV-seronegative. Written as DNA, the CDR3 is TGTGCCACCAGCGGGGGACAGAGCACAGATACGCAGTATTTT. Translated, it gives CATSGGQSTDTQYF.